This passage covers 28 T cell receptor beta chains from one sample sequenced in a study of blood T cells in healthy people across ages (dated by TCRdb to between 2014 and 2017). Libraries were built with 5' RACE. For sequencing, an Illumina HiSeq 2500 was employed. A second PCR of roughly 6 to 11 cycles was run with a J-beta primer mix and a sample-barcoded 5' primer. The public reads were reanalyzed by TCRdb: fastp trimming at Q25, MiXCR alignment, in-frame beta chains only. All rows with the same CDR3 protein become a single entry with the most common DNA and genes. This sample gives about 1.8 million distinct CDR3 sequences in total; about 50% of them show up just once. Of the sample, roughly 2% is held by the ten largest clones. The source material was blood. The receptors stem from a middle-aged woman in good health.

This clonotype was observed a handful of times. CDR3 DNA: TGTGCCAGCAGAAAATCGGCGGGGGGCAATGAGCAGTTCTTC. Translating it yields CASRKSAGGNEQFF. The chain uses TRBV7-2 and TRBJ2-1; 8 bases map to TRBD2. From germline, CDR1 is SGHTA and CDR2 FQGNSA. J gave up 6 bases and V 6 bases, and 7 bases lay outside the gene matches. The CDR3 covers 14 residues.

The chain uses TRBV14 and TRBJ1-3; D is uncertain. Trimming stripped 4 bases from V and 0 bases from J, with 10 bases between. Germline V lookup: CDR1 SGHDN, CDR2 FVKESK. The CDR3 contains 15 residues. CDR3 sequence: CASSRGSSSGNTIYF. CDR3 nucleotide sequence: TGTGCCAGCAGCCGGGGAAGTAGCTCTGGAAACACCATATATTTT.

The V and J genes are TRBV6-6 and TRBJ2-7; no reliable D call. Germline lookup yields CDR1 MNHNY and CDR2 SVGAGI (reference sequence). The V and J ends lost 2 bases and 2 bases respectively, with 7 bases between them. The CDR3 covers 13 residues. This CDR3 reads CASSYEHTYEQYF. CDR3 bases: TGTGCCAGCAGTTACGAACATACCTACGAGCAGTACTTC.

In DNA form, the CDR3 reads TGTGCCAGCAGAGACAGGGGGTTGGGAACTGAAGCTTTCTTT. It encodes CASRDRGLGTEAFF. The V gene is TRBV11-1, the J gene TRBJ1-1; 9 bases agree with TRBD1. Germline V gene data show CDR1 as SGHAT and CDR2 as FQDESV (reference sequence). The CDR3 contains 14 residues. Losses at the gene ends were 6 bases for V and 5 bases for J; bases not matched to a gene: 7. Full variable domain (remainder filled in from reference TRBV11-1 and TRBJ1-1): EAEVAQSPRYKITEKSQAVAFWCDPISGHATLYWYRQILGQGPELLVQFQDESVVDDSQLPKDRFSAERLKGVDSTLKIQPAELGDSAMYLCASRDRGLGTEAFFGQGTRLTVV.

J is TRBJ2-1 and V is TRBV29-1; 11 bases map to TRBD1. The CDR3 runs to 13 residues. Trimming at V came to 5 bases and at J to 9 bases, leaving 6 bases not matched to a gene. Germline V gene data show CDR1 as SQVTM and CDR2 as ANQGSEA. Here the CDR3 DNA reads TGCAGCGTTAACACCGGGACAGGGGGTGAGCAGTTCTTC. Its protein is CSVNTGTGGEQFF.

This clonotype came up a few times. In nucleotides, the CDR3 is TGTGCCAGCAGTTCCTCTAACACTAGCGGGGGGACAGATACGCAGTATTTT. Amino acid sequence: CASSSSNTSGGTDTQYF. The J gene is TRBJ2-3, the V gene TRBV7-2; 12 positions match TRBD2. This CDR3 has 17 residues. Germline loops: CDR1 SGHTA, CDR2 FQGNSA. V lost 6 bases to trimming and J lost 3 bases; unmatched junction nucleotides: 10. Full variable domain (remainder filled in from reference TRBV7-2 and TRBJ2-3): GAGVSQSPSNKVTEKGKDVELRCDPISGHTALYWYRQSLGQGLEFLIYFQGNSAPDKSGLPSDRFSAERTGGSVSTLTIQRTQQEDSAVYLCASSSSNTSGGTDTQYFGPGTRLTVL.

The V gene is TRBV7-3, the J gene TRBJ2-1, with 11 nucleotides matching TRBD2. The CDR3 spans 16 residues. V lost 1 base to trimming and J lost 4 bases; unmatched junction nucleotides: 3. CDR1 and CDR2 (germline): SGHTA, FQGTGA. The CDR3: CASSLIGTSGYNEQFF. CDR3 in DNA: TGTGCCAGCAGCTTAATCGGGACTAGCGGTTACAATGAGCAGTTCTTC. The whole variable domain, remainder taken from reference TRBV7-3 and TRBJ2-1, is GAGVSQTPSNKVTEKGKYVELRCDPISGHTALYWYRQSLGQGPEFLIYFQGTGAADDSGLPNDRFFAVRPEGSVSTLKIQRTERGDSAVYLCASSLIGTSGYNEQFFGPGTRLTVL.

Here the CDR3 reads CASTKGAWDEQYF. CDR3 coding DNA: TGTGCCAGCACCAAGGGGGCCTGGGACGAGCAGTACTTC. The V and J genes are TRBV12-3 or TRBV12-4 and TRBJ2-7; 7 bases match TRBD1. V gave up 7 bases and J gave up 5 bases; unmatched junction bases: 8. The CDR3 covers 13 residues.

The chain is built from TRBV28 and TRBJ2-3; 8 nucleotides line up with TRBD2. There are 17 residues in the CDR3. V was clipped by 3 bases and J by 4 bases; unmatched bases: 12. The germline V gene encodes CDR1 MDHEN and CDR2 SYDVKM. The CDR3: CASSFSHPSGGADTQYF. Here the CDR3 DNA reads TGTGCCAGCAGTTTCTCCCATCCGAGCGGGGGCGCAGATACGCAGTATTTT.

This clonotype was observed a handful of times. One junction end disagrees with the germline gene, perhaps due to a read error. CDR3 residues: CASSLRTSRSNEQYF. The CDR3 DNA reads as TGTGCCAGCAGCTTGCGCACTTCCCGCTCCAACGAGCAGTACTTC. The rearrangement uses TRBV7-2 and TRBJ2-7; D gene unclear. Looked up from germline, CDR1 is SGHTA and CDR2 is FQGNSA. The CDR3 is 15 residues long.

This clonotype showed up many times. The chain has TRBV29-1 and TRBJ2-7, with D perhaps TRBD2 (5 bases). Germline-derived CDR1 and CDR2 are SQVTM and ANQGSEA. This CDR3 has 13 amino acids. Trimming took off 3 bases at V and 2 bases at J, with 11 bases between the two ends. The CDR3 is CSVDSGSPYEQYF. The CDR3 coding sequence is TGCAGCGTTGATTCTGGGAGTCCCTACGAGCAGTACTTC.

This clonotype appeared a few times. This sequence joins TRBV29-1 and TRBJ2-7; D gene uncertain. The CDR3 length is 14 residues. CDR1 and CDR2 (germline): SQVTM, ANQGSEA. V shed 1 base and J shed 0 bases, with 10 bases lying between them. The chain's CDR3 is CSVEGLASSYEQYF. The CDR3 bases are TGCAGCGTTGAAGGGTTGGCTAGCTCCTACGAGCAGTACTTC.

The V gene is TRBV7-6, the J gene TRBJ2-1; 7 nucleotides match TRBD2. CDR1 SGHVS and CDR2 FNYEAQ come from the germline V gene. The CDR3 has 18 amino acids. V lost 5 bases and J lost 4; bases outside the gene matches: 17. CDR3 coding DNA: TGTGCCAGCAGCCCGACTAGCCCGAAGGCGGGCCCATACAATGAGCAGTTCTTC. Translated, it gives CASSPTSPKAGPYNEQFF.

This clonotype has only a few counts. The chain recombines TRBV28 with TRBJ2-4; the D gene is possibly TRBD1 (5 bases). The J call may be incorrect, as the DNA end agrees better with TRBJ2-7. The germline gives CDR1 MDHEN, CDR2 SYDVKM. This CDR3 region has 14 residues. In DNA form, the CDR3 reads TGTGCCAGCAGCCAATCCAAGGGGTCCTACGAGCAGTACTTC. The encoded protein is CASSQSKGSYEQYF.

The CDR3 loop is CASSLEQAGKEKLFF. The CDR3 bases are TGCGCCAGCAGCTTGGAACAAGCCGGGAAGGAAAAACTGTTTTTT. The V call is TRBV5-1, the J call TRBJ1-4; D is unresolved. The CDR3 has 15 amino acids. Trimming pared 0 bases from V and 8 bases from J, leaving 14 bases between. Germline lookup yields CDR1 SGHRS and CDR2 YFSETQ.

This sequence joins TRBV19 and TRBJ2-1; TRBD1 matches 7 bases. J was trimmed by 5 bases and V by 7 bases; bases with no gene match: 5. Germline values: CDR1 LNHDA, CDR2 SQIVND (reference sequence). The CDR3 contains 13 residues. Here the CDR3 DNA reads TGTGCCAGTAACCGGGACAGCCACAATGAGCAGTTCTTC. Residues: CASNRDSHNEQFF.

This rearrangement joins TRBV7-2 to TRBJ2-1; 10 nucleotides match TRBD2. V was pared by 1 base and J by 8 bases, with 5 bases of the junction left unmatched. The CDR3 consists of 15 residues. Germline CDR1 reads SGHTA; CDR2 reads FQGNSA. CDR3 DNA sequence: TGTGCCAGCAGCTTAGAGGGACTAGCGACTGATGAGCAGTTCTTC. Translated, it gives CASSLEGLATDEQFF.

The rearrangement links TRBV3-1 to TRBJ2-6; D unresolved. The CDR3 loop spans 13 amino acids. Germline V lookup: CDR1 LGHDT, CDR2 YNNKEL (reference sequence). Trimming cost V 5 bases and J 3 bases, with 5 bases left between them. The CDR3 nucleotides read TGTGCCAGCAGCGCATATGGGGCCAACGTCCTGACTTTC. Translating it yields CASSAYGANVLTF.

CDR3 residues: CASSQTGQGGGKSPLHF. CDR3 coding DNA: TGTGCCAGCAGCCAAACGGGACAGGGAGGTGGAAAATCACCCCTCCACTTT. This chain connects TRBV4-2 to TRBJ1-6; TRBD1 matches at 9 bases. V gave up 2 bases and J gave up 10 bases; unmatched junction bases: 12. The length of the CDR3 is 17 residues. CDR1 is LGHNA and CDR2 is YNFKEQ in the germline V gene.

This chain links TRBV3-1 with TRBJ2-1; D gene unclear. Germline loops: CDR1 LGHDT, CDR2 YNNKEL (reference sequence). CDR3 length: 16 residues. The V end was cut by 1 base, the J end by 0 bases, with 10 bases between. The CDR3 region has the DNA TGTGCCAGCAGCCAAGGACTCCTTAGCTCCTACAATGAGCAGTTCTTC. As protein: CASSQGLLSSYNEQFF.

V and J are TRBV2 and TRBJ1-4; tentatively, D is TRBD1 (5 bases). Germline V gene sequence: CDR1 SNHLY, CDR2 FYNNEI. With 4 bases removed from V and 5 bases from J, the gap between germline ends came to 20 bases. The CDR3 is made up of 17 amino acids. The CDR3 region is CASSVADGGDLNEKLFF. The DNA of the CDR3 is TGTGCCAGCAGTGTAGCGGACGGAGGGGACCTAAATGAAAAACTGTTTTTT.

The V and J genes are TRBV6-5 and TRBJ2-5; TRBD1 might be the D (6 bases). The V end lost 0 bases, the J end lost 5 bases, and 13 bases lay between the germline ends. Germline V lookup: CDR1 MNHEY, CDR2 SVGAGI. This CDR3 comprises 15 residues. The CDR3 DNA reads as TGTGCCAGCAGTTACTCTCCAGGGGATGGGGAGACCCAGTACTTC. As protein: CASSYSPGDGETQYF.

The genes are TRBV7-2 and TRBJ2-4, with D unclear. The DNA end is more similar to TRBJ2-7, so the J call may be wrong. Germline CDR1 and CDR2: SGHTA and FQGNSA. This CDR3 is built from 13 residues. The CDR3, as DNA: TGTGCCAGCACCCCGGCCAACTCCTACGAGCAGTACTTC. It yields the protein CASTPANSYEQYF.

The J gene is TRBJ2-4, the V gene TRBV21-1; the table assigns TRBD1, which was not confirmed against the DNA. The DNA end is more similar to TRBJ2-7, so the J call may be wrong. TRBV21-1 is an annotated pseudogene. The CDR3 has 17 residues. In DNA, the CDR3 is TGTGCCAGCAGCAAACCCCAGGAAACAGGGGCAGCGGGCGAGCAGTACTTC. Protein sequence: CASSKPQETGAAGEQYF.

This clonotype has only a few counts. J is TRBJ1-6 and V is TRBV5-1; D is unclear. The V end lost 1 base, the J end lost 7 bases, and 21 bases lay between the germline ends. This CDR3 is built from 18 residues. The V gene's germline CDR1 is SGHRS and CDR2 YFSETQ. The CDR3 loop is CASSLYAGGARENSPLHF. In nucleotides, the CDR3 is TGCGCCAGCAGCTTGTATGCAGGAGGCGCTCGGGAAAATTCACCCCTCCACTTT. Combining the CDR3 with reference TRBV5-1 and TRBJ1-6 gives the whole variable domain KAGVTQTPRYLIKTRGQQVTLSCSPISGHRSVSWYQQTPGQGLQFLFEYFSETQRNKGNFPGRFSGRQFSNSRSEMNVSTLELGDSALYLCASSLYAGGARENSPLHFGNGTRLTVT.

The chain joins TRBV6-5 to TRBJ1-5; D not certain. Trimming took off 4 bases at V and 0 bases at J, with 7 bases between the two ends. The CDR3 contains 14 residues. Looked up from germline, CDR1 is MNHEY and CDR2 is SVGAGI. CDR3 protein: CASSSVHSNQPQHF. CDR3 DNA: TGTGCCAGCAGTTCGGTCCATAGCAATCAGCCCCAGCATTTT.

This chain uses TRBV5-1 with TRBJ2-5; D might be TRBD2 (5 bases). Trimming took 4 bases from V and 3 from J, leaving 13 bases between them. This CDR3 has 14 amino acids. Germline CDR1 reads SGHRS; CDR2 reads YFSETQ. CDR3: CASSTGLLEETQYF. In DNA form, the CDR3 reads TGCGCCAGCAGCACCGGACTGCTAGAAGAGACCCAGTACTTC. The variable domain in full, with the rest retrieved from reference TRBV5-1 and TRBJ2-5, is KAGVTQTPRYLIKTRGQQVTLSCSPISGHRSVSWYQQTPGQGLQFLFEYFSETQRNKGNFPGRFSGRQFSNSRSEMNVSTLELGDSALYLCASSTGLLEETQYFGPGTRLLVL.

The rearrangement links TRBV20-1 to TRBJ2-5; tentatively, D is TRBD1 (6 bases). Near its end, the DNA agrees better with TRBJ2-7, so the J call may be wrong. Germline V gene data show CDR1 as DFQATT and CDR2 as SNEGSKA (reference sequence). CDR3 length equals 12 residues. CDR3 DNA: TGCAGTGCTTCCGCAGGGGTTGGCGAGCAGTACTTC. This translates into CSASAGVGEQYF.